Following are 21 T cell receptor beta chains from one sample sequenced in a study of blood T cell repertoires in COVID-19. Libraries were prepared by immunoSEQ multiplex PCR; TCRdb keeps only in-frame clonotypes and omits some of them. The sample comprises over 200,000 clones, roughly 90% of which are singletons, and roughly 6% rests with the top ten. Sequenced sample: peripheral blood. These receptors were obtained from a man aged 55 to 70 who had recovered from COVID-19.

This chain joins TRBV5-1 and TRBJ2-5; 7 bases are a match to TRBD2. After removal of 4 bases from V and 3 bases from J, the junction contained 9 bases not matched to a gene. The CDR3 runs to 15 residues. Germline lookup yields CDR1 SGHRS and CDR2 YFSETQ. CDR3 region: CASSKRGAGEETQYF. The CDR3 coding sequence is TGCGCCAGCAGCAAGCGGGGCGCGGGGGAAGAGACCCAGTACTTC.

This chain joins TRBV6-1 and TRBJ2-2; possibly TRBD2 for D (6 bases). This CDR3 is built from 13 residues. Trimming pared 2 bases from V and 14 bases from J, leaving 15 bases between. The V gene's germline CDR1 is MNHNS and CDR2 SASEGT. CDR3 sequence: CASSESLGTLLFF. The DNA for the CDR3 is TGTGCCAGCAGTGAATCCCTCGGGACTTTACTGTTTTTT.

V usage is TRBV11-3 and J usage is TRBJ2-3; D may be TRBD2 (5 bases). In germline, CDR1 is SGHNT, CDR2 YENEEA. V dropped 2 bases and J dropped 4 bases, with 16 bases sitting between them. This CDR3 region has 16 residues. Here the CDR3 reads CASSLRGRSRADTQYF. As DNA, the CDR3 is TGTGCCAGCAGCTTAAGAGGGCGGTCTAGAGCAGATACGCAGTATTTT. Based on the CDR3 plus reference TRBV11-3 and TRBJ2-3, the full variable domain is EAGVVQSPRYKIIEKKQPVAFWCNPISGHNTLYWYLQNLGQGPELLIRYENEEAVDDSQLPKDRFSAERLKGVDSTLKIQPAELGDSAVYLCASSLRGRSRADTQYFGPGTRLTVL.

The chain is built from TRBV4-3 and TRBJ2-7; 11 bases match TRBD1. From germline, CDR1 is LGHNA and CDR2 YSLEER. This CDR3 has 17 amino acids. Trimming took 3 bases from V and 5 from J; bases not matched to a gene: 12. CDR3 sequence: CASSQRRSGTGGNEQYF. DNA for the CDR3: TGCGCCAGCAGCCAGAGGAGGTCGGGGACAGGGGGGAACGAGCAGTACTTC.

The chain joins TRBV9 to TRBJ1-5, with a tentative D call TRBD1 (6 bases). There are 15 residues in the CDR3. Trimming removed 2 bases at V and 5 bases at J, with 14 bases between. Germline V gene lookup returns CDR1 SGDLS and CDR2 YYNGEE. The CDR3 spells CASSVSGGQDQPQHF. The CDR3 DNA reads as TGTGCCAGCAGCGTTAGCGGGGGCCAGGATCAGCCCCAGCATTTT.

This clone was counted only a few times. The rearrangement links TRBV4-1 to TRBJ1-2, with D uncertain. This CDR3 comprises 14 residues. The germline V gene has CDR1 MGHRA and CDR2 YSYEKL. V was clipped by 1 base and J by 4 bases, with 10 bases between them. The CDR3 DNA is TGCGCCAGCAGCCAAGCCTCGGACTCCTATGGCTACACCTTC. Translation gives CASSQASDSYGYTF.

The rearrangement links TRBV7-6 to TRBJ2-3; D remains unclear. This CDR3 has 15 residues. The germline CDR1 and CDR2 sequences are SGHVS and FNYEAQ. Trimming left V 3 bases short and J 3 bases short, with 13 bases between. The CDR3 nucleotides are TGTGCCAGCAGCTTCTTCGGAGTTGGGACAGATACGCAGTATTTT. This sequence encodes CASSFFGVGTDTQYF.

CDR3 sequence: CASSRETGENEKLFF. CDR3 DNA sequence: TGTGCCAGCTCACGAGAGACAGGGGAAAATGAAAAACTGTTTTTT. The J gene is TRBJ1-4, the V gene TRBV18, with 8 bases identical to TRBD1. J gave up 5 bases and V 4 bases, and 6 bases lay outside the gene matches. This CDR3 region has 15 residues. Germline V gene data show CDR1 as KGHSH and CDR2 as LQKENI.

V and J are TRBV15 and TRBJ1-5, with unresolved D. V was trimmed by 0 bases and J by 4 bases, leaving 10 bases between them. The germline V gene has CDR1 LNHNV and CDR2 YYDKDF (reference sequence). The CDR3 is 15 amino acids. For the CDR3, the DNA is TGTGCCACCAGCAGAGACGGCGCGGGAAATCAGCCCCAGCATTTT. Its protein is CATSRDGAGNQPQHF.

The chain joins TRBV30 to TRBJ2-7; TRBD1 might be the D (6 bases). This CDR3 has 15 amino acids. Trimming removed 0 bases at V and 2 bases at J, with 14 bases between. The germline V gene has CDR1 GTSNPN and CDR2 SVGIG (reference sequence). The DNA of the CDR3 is TGTGCCTGGAGTGTATGGGCAGGGGTAACCTACGAGCAGTACTTC. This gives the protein CAWSVWAGVTYEQYF.

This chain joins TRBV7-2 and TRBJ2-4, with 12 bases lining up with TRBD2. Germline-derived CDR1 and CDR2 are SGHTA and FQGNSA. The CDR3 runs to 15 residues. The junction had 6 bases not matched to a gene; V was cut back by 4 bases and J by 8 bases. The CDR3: CASSSRLAGEDIQYF. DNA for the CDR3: TGTGCCAGCAGCTCCAGACTAGCGGGAGAAGACATTCAGTACTTC. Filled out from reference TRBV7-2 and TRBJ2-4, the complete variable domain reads GAGVSQSPSNKVTEKGKDVELRCDPISGHTALYWYRQSLGQGLEFLIYFQGNSAPDKSGLPSDRFSAERTGGSVSTLTIQRTQQEDSAVYLCASSSRLAGEDIQYFGAGTRLSVL.

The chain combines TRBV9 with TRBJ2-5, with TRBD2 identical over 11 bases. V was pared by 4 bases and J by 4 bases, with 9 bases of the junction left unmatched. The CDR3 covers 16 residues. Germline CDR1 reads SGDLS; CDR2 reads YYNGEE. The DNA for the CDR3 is TGTGCCAGCAGCTATAGCGGGGGGGCCCTAGGAGAGACCCAGTACTTC. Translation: CASSYSGGALGETQYF. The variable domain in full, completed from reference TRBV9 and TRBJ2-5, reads DSGVTQTPKHLITATGQRVTLRCSPRSGDLSVYWYQQSLDQGLQFLIQYYNGEERAKGNILERFSAQQFPDLHSELNLSSLELGDSALYFCASSYSGGALGETQYFGPGTRLLVL.

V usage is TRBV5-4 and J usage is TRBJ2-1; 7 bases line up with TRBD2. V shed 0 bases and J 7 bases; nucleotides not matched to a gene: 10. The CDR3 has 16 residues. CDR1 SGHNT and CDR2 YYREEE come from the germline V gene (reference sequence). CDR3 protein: CASSLGGRGSGNEQFF. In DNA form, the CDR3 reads TGTGCCAGCAGCTTGGGTGGCCGCGGGAGTGGAAATGAGCAGTTCTTC.

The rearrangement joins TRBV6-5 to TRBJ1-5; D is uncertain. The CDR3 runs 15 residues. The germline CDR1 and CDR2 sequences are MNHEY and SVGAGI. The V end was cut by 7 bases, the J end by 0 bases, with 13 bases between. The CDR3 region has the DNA TGTGCCAGCACCGCCCCTCCAGTTAGCAATCAGCCCCAGCATTTT. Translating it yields CASTAPPVSNQPQHF.

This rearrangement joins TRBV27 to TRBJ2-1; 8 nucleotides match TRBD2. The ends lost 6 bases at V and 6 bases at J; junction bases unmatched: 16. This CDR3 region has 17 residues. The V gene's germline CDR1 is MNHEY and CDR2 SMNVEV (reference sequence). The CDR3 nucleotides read TGTGCCAGCAGAGCCTTTTTTCGAGCGGGGGTCCCCAATGAGCAGTTCTTC. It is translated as CASRAFFRAGVPNEQFF.

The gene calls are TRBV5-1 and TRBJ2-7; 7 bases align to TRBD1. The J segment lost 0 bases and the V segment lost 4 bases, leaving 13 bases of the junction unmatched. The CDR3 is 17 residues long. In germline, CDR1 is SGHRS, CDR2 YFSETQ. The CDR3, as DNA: TGCGCCAGCAGCCAAGGGACAGCCGCCTGGGACTCCTACGAGCAGTACTTC. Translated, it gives CASSQGTAAWDSYEQYF. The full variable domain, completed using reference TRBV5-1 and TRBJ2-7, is KAGVTQTPRYLIKTRGQQVTLSCSPISGHRSVSWYQQTPGQGLQFLFEYFSETQRNKGNFPGRFSGRQFSNSRSEMNVSTLELGDSALYLCASSQGTAAWDSYEQYFGPGTRLTVT.

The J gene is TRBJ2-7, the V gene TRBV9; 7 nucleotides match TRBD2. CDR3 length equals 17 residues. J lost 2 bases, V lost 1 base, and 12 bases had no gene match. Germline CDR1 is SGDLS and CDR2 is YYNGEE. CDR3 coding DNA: TGTGCCAGCAGCGTACCCGGGGAGGGGATTAAAACCTACGAGCAGTACTTC. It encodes CASSVPGEGIKTYEQYF.

The CDR3, as DNA: TGTGCCAGCAGCGACACGACACGTCCCGATCCCCGAGAGTTCTTC. Its translation: CASSDTTRPDPREFF. The chain carries TRBV21-1 and TRBJ2-1; TRBD1, the table's D call, lacks a check against the DNA. TRBV21-1 counts as a pseudogene. This CDR3 contains 15 residues.

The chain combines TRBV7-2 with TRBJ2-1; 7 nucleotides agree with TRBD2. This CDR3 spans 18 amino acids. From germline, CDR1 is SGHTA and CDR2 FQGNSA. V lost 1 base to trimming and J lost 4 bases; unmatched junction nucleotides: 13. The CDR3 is CASSLVPTSKPPYNEQFF. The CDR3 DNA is TGTGCCAGCAGCTTAGTCCCGACTAGCAAGCCCCCTTACAATGAGCAGTTCTTC.

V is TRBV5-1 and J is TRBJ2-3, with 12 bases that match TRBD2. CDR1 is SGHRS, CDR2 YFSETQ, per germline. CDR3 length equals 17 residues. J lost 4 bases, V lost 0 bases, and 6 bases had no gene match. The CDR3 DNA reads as TGCGCCAGCAGCTTGGGACTAGCGGGAGCGGTGGCAGATACGCAGTATTTT. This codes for CASSLGLAGAVADTQYF.

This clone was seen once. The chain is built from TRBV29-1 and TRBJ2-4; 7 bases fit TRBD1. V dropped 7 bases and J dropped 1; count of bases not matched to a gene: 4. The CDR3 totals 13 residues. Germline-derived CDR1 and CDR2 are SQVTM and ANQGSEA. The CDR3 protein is CSGKDRAKNIQYF. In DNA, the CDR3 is TGCAGCGGAAAGGACAGGGCCAAAAACATTCAGTACTTC.